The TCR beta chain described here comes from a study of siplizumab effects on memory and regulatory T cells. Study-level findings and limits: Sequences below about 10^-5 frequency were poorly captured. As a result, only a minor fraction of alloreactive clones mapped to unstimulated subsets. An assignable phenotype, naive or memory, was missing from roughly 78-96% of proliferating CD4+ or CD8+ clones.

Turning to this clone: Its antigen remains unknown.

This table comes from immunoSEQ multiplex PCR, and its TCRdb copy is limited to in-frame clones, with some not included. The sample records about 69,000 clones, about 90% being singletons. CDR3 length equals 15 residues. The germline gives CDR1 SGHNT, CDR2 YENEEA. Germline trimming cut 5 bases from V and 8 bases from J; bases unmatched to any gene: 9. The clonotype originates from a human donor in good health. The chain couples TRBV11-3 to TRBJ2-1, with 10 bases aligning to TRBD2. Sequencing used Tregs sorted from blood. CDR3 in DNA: TGTGCCAGCAGCCCCCGAGTAGCGGGAGGTTATGAGCAGTTCTTC. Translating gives CASSPRVAGGYEQFF.